This TCR beta chain was profiled in a study of a mutant IDH1 vaccine in newly diagnosed glioma (dated by TCRdb to about 2021). Concerning the study at large: Patients received eight vaccinations in weeks 1, 3, 5, 7, 11, 15, 19 and 23, corresponding to visits V03 through V10. Vaccination was initiated 4-6 weeks after radiotherapy alone, or concurrently with temozolomide cycles in the chemotherapy-containing groups. Of the roughly 32 treated patients, around 60% were male and around 38% were female, and a mean age of approximately 40 years was recorded. Prior to enrollment, patients had been given standard therapy consisting of radiotherapy alone, temozolomide alone, or radiochemotherapy with temozolomide, with the combination given to most patients. Peripheral blood was collected at six visits: V03 (baseline), V05, V07, V10, V12 and V13. Longitudinal TCRB deep sequencing was done for 25 to 30 treated patients, wherever samples were available for exploratory analyses.

Worth noting for this clone: What this receptor recognizes is not known. No much larger clone is present one base from it, and per-base qualities are unavailable.

This specimen's time point label, per the study, means: week 23, last vaccination. A 20-mer mutant IDH1 peptide at 300 micrograms in Montanide made up each vaccine dose, which was injected subcutaneously together with topical imiquimod. Donors had newly diagnosed WHO grade 3 or 4 IDH1-mutant astrocytomas with loss of nuclear ATRX. The samples were drawn from NOA16, a multicentre, single-arm, open-label phase I trial in Germany that tested a mutant IDH1 peptide vaccine in humans for the first time. The DNeasy Blood and Tissue Kit was used to extract genomic DNA from EDTA blood for TCRB sequencing. The method was the immunoSEQ multiplex PCR assay. Rearranged TCR beta chain sequences were amplified with the hsTCRB Kit following the manufacturer's protocol. Sequencing of TCRB libraries was carried out on an Illumina MiSeq. The authors processed their data as follows. The proprietary platform of the kit vendor was used for demultiplexing, trimming and gene mapping. This immuneACCESS table, as held by TCRdb, lists in-frame sequences with V and J called but not all clones. Of the missing ones, under half trace to an unresolved V gene in checked studies; the others have no known cause. That table is the source of V, J and clone size, and D and trimming were worked out from the DNA. This sample gives roughly 60,000 clones in total; more than 75% of them show up just once. The top ten clones comprise approximately 3.8% of the sample.

General study outcomes and caveats: Selection of PBMC samples for TCRB deep sequencing was based on availability. According to the authors, sample limitations meant that analyses of patient blood samples could not be reproduced. Pseudoprogression seemed to be unrelated to changes in the top peripheral T cell clonotypes found by TCRB sequencing. Immune responses induced by the vaccine were seen in roughly 95% of patients across multiple MHC alleles.

At the junction V is shortened by 4 bases and J by 4 bases; bases outside the gene matches: 12. Sequences LNHDA (CDR1) and SQIVND (CDR2) are obtained from the germline V gene (reference sequence). CDR3 length: 16 amino acids, cysteine to phenylalanine. Of the read, only the CDR3 DNA is kept; its 48 bases are in frame from base 1. Recombination connected TRBV19 to TRBJ1-2, and 7 bases in between align with TRBD1. The clonotype originates from a man younger than 40 with glioma. Specimen: PBMCs, collected from a glioma patient whose treatment included an IDH1 peptide vaccine. CDR3 loop: CASSSPGQSPGYGYTF. The DNA sequence is TGTGCCAGTAGTAGTCCGGGACAGTCACCGGGCTATGGCTACACCTTC.